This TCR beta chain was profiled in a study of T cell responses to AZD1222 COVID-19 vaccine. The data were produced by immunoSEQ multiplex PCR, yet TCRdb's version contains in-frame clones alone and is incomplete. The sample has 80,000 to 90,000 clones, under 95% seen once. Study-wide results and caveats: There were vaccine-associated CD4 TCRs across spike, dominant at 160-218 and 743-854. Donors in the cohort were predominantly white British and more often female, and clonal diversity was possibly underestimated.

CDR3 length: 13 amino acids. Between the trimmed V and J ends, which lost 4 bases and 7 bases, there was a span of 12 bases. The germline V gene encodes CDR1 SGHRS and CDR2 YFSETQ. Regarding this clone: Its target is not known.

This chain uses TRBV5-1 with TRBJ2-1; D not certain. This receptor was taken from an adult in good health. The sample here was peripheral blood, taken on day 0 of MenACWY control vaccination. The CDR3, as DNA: TGCGCCAGCAGCGACGACCTTAGAAATGAGCAGTTCTTC. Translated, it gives CASSDDLRNEQFF.